A single sample gave rise to the 18 T cell receptor beta chains below, sequenced in a study of cytomegalovirus exposure and HLA in healthy donors. PCR amplification relied on 60 Vbeta primers (plus 13 Jbeta primers). The data were produced by immunoSEQ multiplex PCR, yet TCRdb's version contains in-frame clones alone and is incomplete. The table includes around 190,000 clones, approximately 80% detected once. Sequencing used PBMCs. These receptor sequences come from a woman aged 50 to 60 in good health and CMV-seronegative.

The chain links TRBV14 to TRBJ2-1; 8 positions agree with TRBD1. After removal of 0 bases from V and 2 bases from J, the junction contained 18 bases not matched to a gene. This CDR3 contains 21 residues. Germline CDR1 is SGHDN and CDR2 is FVKESK. CDR3 nucleotides: TGTGCCAGCAGCCAAGATCCAACGACAGGGGTCTTCACGTATCCCTACAATGAGCAGTTCTTC. Amino acid sequence: CASSQDPTTGVFTYPYNEQFF.

The gene calls are TRBV5-1 and TRBJ2-3; 7 bases are shared with TRBD2. The V segment lost 2 bases and the J segment 2 bases; nucleotides outside the gene matches: 8. The germline V gene encodes CDR1 SGHRS and CDR2 YFSETQ. The CDR3 spans 16 residues. CDR3 bases: TGCGCCAGCAGCTTAGGGCTAGCGGATATCACAGATACGCAGTATTTT. Translating gives CASSLGLADITDTQYF.

This clone was picked up one time. This chain uses TRBV5-1 with TRBJ2-7; TRBD1 matches at 11 bases. Germline CDR1 reads SGHRS; CDR2 reads YFSETQ. The V segment lost 4 bases and the J segment 3 bases; nucleotides outside the gene matches: 3. CDR3 length: 14 amino acids. Written as DNA, the CDR3 is TGCGCCAGCAGCCCGGGACAGGGGGACTACGAGCAGTACTTC. This encodes CASSPGQGDYEQYF.

This rearrangement joins TRBV10-3 to TRBJ1-2; D gene unclear. Per germline, CDR1 ENHRY and CDR2 SYGVKD. CDR3 length: 13 residues. Between the trimmed V and J ends, which lost 2 bases and 2 bases, there was a span of 6 bases. The CDR3: CAISEAENYGYTF. The CDR3 nucleotides are TGTGCCATCAGTGAGGCGGAAAACTATGGCTACACCTTC.

The chain couples TRBV28 to TRBJ1-4; tentatively, D is TRBD1 (5 bases). From germline, CDR1 is MDHEN and CDR2 SYDVKM. V lost 2 bases and J 6 bases, leaving 19 bases between the germline ends. The CDR3 is 17 residues long. The chain's CDR3 is CASSLPRWDGGDEKLFF. In nucleotides, the CDR3 is TGTGCCAGCAGTTTACCTAGGTGGGACGGGGGGGATGAAAAACTGTTTTTT.

This clone was picked up one time. V is TRBV28 and J is TRBJ1-4, with D maybe TRBD1 (5 bases). V was pared by 4 bases and J by 7 bases, with 16 bases between. Germline V gene sequence: CDR1 MDHEN, CDR2 SYDVKM. The CDR3 contains 15 residues. The CDR3: CASSSNGQGVEKLFF. The DNA of the CDR3 is TGTGCCAGCAGTTCGAATGGGCAGGGTGTTGAAAAACTGTTTTTT.

This rearrangement joins TRBV28 to TRBJ2-2; D call uncertain. The CDR3 consists of 14 residues. In germline, CDR1 is MDHEN, CDR2 SYDVKM. Trimming shortened V by 2 bases and J by 1 base, and 5 bases separated the two germline ends. The CDR3 loop is CASSLVRNTGELFF. The CDR3 DNA reads as TGTGCCAGCAGTTTAGTCAGGAACACCGGGGAGCTGTTTTTT. Drawing the rest from reference TRBV28 and TRBJ2-2, the complete variable domain is DVKVTQSSRYLVKRTGEKVFLECVQDMDHENMFWYRQDPGLGLRLIYFSYDVKMKEKGDIPEGYSVSREKKERFSLILESASTNQTSMYLCASSLVRNTGELFFGEGSRLTVL.

The chain uses TRBV7-9 and TRBJ2-1, with a weak D call TRBD2 (7 bases). From germline, CDR1 is SEHNR and CDR2 FQNEAQ (reference sequence). The CDR3 totals 13 residues. Trimming took off 6 bases at V and 6 bases at J, with 12 bases between the two ends. The CDR3 loop reads CASREGGANEQFF. CDR3 sequence (DNA): TGTGCCAGCAGAGAGGGGGGGGCCAATGAGCAGTTCTTC.

The rearrangement joins TRBV28 to TRBJ2-1; 8 bases are shared with TRBD1. Per the germline V gene, CDR1 is MDHEN and CDR2 is SYDVKM. V lost 8 bases to trimming and J lost 4 bases; unmatched junction nucleotides: 7. The CDR3 runs 14 residues. The chain's CDR3 is CASAPGTGYNEQFF. The DNA of the CDR3 is TGTGCCAGCGCCCCCGGGACAGGTTACAATGAGCAGTTCTTC.

The rearrangement links TRBV10-3 to TRBJ1-2; D remains unclear. CDR1 is ENHRY, CDR2 SYGVKD, per germline. The CDR3 consists of 15 residues. V dropped 0 bases and J dropped 4 bases, with 12 bases sitting between them. The CDR3 here is CAISESISDIYGYTF. CDR3 nucleotides: TGTGCCATCAGTGAGTCGATATCCGACATCTATGGCTACACCTTC.

V is TRBV5-5 and J is TRBJ1-5; 7 nucleotides line up with TRBD1. Germline CDR1 is SGHKS and CDR2 is YYEKEE (reference sequence). The CDR3 is made up of 14 amino acids. V shed 4 bases and J 1 base; nucleotides not matched to a gene: 2. CDR3 residues: CASSPQGSNQPQHF. The DNA for the CDR3 is TGTGCCAGCAGCCCACAGGGGAGCAATCAGCCCCAGCATTTT.

The J gene is TRBJ2-3, the V gene TRBV9; D remains ambiguous. CDR1 is SGDLS, CDR2 YYNGEE, per germline. Trimming took off 7 bases at V and 7 bases at J, with 16 bases between the two ends. The CDR3 is 13 residues long. The CDR3 DNA sequence: TGTGCCAGCGGAGCAGACGCCCGTAATACGCAGTATTTT. It translates to CASGADARNTQYF. Filled out from reference TRBV9 and TRBJ2-3, the complete variable domain reads DSGVTQTPKHLITATGQRVTLRCSPRSGDLSVYWYQQSLDQGLQFLIQYYNGEERAKGNILERFSAQQFPDLHSELNLSSLELGDSALYFCASGADARNTQYFGPGTRLTVL.

The CDR3 DNA is TGTGCCAGCACTTCAAACAGAGTCTATGGCTACACCTTC. Translating gives CASTSNRVYGYTF. The chain has TRBV27 and TRBJ1-2; unclear D gene. Deletions cut 7 bases from V and 4 bases from J, with 13 bases between. Germline V gives CDR1 MNHEY, CDR2 SMNVEV (reference sequence). The CDR3 sequence is 13 residues long.

A single count supports this clone. The chain links TRBV19 to TRBJ2-1, with 9 bases lining up with TRBD1. V lost 4 bases, J lost 5 bases, and 6 bases stayed unmatched. There are 15 residues in the CDR3. CDR1 LNHDA and CDR2 SQIVND come from the germline V gene (reference sequence). The DNA of the CDR3 is TGTGCCAGTAGTACTTGGGGACAGGGCCACAATGAGCAGTTCTTC. This gives the protein CASSTWGQGHNEQFF. Variable domain in full (rest from reference TRBV19 and TRBJ2-1): DGGITQSPKYLFRKEGQNVTLSCEQNLNHDAMYWYRQDPGQGLRLIYYSQIVNDFQKGDIAEGYSVSREKKESFPLTVTSAQKNPTAFYLCASSTWGQGHNEQFFGPGTRLTVL.

This chain joins TRBV28 and TRBJ2-7, with 7 bases fitting TRBD2. Trimming removed 7 bases from V and 2 bases from J; junction bases left unmatched: 5. The CDR3 runs to 13 residues. Germline values: CDR1 MDHEN, CDR2 SYDVKM. The CDR3 region is CASISSGTYEQYF. For the CDR3, the DNA is TGTGCCAGCATTTCTAGCGGAACCTACGAGCAGTACTTC.

The chain has TRBV5-4 and TRBJ2-3; D is perhaps TRBD1 (7 bases). The germline V gene has CDR1 SGHNT and CDR2 YYREEE (reference sequence). This CDR3 contains 16 residues. The V and J ends lost 3 bases and 0 bases respectively, with 14 bases between them. The CDR3, as DNA: TGTGCCAGCAGCTCTTCAGGGGGGAGAAGCACAGATACGCAGTATTTT. Translation: CASSSSGGRSTDTQYF.

The chain links TRBV5-1 to TRBJ2-5, with TRBD2 as a possible D gene (6 bases). In germline, CDR1 is SGHRS, CDR2 YFSETQ. Trimming left V 4 bases short and J 5 bases short, with 15 bases between. The CDR3 contains 14 residues. The CDR3 spells CASSPRLVEETQYF. The CDR3 nucleotides are TGCGCCAGCAGCCCCCGACTAGTTGAGGAGACCCAGTACTTC.

V and J are TRBV9 and TRBJ2-7; the match to TRBD1 covers 7 bases. V lost 3 bases, J lost 4 bases, and 4 bases stayed unmatched. Per germline, CDR1 SGDLS and CDR2 YYNGEE. The length of the CDR3 is 13 residues. CDR3 amino acids: CASSEGTAYEQYF. The CDR3, as DNA: TGTGCCAGCAGCGAGGGGACAGCGTACGAGCAGTACTTC. The whole variable domain, remainder taken from reference TRBV9 and TRBJ2-7, is DSGVTQTPKHLITATGQRVTLRCSPRSGDLSVYWYQQSLDQGLQFLIQYYNGEERAKGNILERFSAQQFPDLHSELNLSSLELGDSALYFCASSEGTAYEQYFGPGTRLTVT.